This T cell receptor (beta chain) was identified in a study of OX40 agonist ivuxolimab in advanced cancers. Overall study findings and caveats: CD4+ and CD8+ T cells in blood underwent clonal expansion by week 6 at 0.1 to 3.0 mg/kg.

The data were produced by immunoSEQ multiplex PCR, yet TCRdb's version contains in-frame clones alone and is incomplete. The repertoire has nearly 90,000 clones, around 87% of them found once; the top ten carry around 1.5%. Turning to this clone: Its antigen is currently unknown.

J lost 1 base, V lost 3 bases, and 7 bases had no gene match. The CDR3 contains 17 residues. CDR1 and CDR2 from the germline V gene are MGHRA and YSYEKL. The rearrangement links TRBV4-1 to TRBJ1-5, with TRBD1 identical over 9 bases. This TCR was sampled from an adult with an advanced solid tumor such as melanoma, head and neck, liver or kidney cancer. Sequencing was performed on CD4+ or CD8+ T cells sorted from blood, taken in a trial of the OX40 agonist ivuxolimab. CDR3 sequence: CASSHGPGQGSNQPQHF. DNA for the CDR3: TGCGCCAGCAGCCATGGTCCCGGACAGGGGAGCAATCAGCCCCAGCATTTT.